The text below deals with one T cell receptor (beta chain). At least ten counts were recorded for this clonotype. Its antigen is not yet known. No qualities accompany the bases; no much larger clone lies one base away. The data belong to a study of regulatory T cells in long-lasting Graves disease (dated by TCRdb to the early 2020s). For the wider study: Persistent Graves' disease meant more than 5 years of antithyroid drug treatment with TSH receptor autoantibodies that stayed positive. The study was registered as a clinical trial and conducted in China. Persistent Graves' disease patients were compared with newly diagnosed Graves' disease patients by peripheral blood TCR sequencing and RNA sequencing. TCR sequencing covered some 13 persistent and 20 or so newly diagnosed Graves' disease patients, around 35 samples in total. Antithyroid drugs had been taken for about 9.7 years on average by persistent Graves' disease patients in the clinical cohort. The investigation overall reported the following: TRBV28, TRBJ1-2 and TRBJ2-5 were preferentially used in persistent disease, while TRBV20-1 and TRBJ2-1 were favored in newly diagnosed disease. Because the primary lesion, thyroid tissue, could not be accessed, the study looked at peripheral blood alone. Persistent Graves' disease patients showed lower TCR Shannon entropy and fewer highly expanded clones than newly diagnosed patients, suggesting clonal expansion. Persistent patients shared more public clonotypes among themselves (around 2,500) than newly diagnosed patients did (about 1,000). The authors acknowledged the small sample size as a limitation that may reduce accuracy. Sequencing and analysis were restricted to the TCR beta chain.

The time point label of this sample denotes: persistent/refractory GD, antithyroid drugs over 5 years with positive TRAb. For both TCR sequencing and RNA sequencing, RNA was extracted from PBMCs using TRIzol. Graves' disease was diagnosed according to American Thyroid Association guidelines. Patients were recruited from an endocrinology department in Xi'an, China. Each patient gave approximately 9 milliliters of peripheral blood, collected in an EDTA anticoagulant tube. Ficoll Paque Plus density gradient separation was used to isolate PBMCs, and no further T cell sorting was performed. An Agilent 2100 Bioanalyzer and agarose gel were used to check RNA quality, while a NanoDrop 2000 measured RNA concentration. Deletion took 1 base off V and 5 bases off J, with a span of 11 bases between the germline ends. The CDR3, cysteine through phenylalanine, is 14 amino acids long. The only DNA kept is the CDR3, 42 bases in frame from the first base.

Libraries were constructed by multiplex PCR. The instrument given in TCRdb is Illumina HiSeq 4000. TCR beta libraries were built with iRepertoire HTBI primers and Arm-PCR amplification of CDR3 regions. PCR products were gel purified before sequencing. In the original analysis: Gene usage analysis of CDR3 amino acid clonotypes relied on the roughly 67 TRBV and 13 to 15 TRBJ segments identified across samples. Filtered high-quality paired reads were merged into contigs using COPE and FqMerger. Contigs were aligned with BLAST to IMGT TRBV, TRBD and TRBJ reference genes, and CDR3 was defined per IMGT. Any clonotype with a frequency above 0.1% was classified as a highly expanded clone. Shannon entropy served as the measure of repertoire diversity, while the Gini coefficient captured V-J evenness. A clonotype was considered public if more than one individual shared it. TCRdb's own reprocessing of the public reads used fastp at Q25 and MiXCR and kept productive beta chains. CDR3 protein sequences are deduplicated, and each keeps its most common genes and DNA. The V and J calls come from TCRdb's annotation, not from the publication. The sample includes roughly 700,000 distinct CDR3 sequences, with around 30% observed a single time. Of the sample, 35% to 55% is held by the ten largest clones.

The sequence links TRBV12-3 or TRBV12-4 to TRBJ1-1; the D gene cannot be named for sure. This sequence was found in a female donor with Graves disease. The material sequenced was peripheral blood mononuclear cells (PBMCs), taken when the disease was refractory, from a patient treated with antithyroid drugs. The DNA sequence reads TGTGCCAGCAGTTTAGATAGGGTCGTGACTGAAGCTTTCTTT. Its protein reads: CASSLDRVVTEAFF.